The next 18 T cell receptor beta chains were all read from a single sample in a study of T cell responses to AZD1222 COVID-19 vaccine. Assay: immunoSEQ multiplex PCR; the TCRdb copy retains only in-frame clones and omits some. The table records 150,000 to 200,000 clones, 85% to 95% of them present only once. Sequenced here: peripheral blood, sampled on day 0 of AZD1222 vaccination. These receptors were collected from an adult in good health.

This chain connects TRBV2 to TRBJ1-1, with 7 bases lining up with TRBD1. V was clipped by 7 bases and J by 3 bases; unmatched bases: 8. The CDR3 has 14 residues. The germline CDR1 and CDR2 sequences are SNHLY and FYNNEI. This chain's CDR3 is CASTEGQIDTEAFF. CDR3 coding DNA: TGTGCCAGCACCGAGGGACAGATCGACACTGAAGCTTTCTTT.

This clone showed up just once. V usage is TRBV3-1 (or the pseudogene TRBV3-2) and J usage is TRBJ1-2; D may be TRBD1 (6 bases). V was pared by 5 bases and J by 5 bases, with 24 bases between. Germline assignment: CDR1 LGHDT and CDR2 YNNKEL (reference sequence). The CDR3 has 17 amino acids. CDR3 sequence (DNA): TGTGCCAGCAGCACCCCGAAGGGGGGATCGGCCTTTTATGGCTACACCTTC. It is translated as CASSTPKGGSAFYGYTF.

V is TRBV3-1 (or the pseudogene TRBV3-2) and J is TRBJ2-7, with D possibly matching TRBD2 (5 bases). Trimming removed 4 bases from V and 2 bases from J, with 15 bases in between. The CDR3 extends over 15 amino acids. Germline CDR1 reads LGHDT; CDR2 reads YNNKEL (reference sequence). CDR3 protein: CASSRDVTGTYEQYF. CDR3 coding DNA: TGTGCCAGCAGCCGCGATGTCACCGGGACCTACGAGCAGTACTTC.

The chain couples TRBV4-1 to TRBJ1-2, with 8 bases fitting TRBD1. The CDR3 runs 17 residues. Germline assignment: CDR1 MGHRA and CDR2 YSYEKL. With V trimmed by 2 bases and J by 5 bases, 13 bases remained unmatched. The CDR3 here is CASSQLQGQGHYYGYTF. The DNA of the CDR3 is TGCGCCAGCAGCCAACTTCAAGGACAGGGCCACTATTATGGCTACACCTTC.

This clone is a singleton in its sample. The chain couples TRBV25-1 to TRBJ1-2; D is unclear. The CDR3 spans 14 residues. Trimming removed 5 bases from V and 2 bases from J, with 12 bases in between. The germline CDR1 and CDR2 sequences are MGHDK and SYGVNS. In DNA, the CDR3 is TGTGCCAGCAGTCCATTGGGAGCGAACTATGGCTACACCTTC. Protein product: CASSPLGANYGYTF.

The V call is TRBV7-8, the J call TRBJ1-6, with 10 bases fitting TRBD1. This CDR3 region has 15 residues. The germline V gene encodes CDR1 SGHVS and CDR2 FQNEAQ. With 1 base clipped from V and 6 bases from J, the junction kept 0 bases outside the gene matches. CDR3 nucleotide sequence: TGTGCCAGCAGCTTAGGACAGGGGGCTAATTCACCCCTCCACTTT. It codes for CASSLGQGANSPLHF.

The rearrangement joins TRBV20-1 to TRBJ1-1; D remains unclear. The CDR3 consists of 12 residues. Germline values: CDR1 DFQATT, CDR2 SNEGSKA (reference sequence). Deletions cut 3 bases from V and 10 bases from J, with 15 bases between. The CDR3 DNA sequence: TGCAGTGCTAGTAAGGCAGGATCGTCAGCTTTCTTT. Its translation: CSASKAGSSAFF.

The chain combines TRBV28 with TRBJ2-5, with 8 nucleotides matching TRBD2. Unmatched junction bases numbered 8, after V lost 6 bases and J lost 5 bases. Germline values: CDR1 MDHEN, CDR2 SYDVKM. The CDR3 runs 14 residues. DNA of the CDR3: TGTGCCAGCAGACTGAGCGGGGGCGGGGAGACCCAGTACTTC. As protein: CASRLSGGGETQYF.

CDR3 sequence (DNA): TGTGCCAGCAGACCTACAGGGGGCGTCACCGGGGAGCTGTTTTTT. Amino acid sequence: CASRPTGGVTGELFF. The chain recombines TRBV7-6 with TRBJ2-2, with 9 nucleotides matching TRBD1. V was pared by 6 bases and J by 4 bases, with 6 bases of the junction left unmatched. The germline CDR1 and CDR2 sequences are SGHVS and FNYEAQ. The CDR3 is made up of 15 amino acids.

This clone has just a few counts. The chain joins TRBV2 to TRBJ1-5; possible D gene TRBD1, 6 bases. Germline V CDR1 and CDR2: SNHLY, FYNNEI. CDR3 size: 14 residues. Trimming shortened V by 8 bases and J by 0 bases, and 11 bases separated the two germline ends. The CDR3 is CASGRDTSNQPQHF. CDR3 nucleotides: TGTGCCAGCGGAAGGGACACTAGCAATCAGCCCCAGCATTTT. The full variable domain, in which reference TRBV2 and TRBJ1-5 provide the parts outside the CDR3, is EPEVTQTPSHQVTQMGQEVILRCVPISNHLYFYWYRQILGQKVEFLVSFYNNEISEKSEIFDDQFSVERPDGSNFTLKIRSTKLEDSAMYFCASGRDTSNQPQHFGDGTRLSIL.

The V gene is TRBV9, the J gene TRBJ2-5; 15 bases align to TRBD2. Germline CDR1 SGDLS, CDR2 YYNGEE. J gave up 5 bases and V 6 bases, and 14 bases lay outside the gene matches. The CDR3 loop spans 18 amino acids. The CDR3 DNA reads as TGTGCCAGCACCAAAAACCCCGGACTAGCGGGGGGGAGGGAGACCCAGTACTTC. It specifies CASTKNPGLAGGRETQYF.

V and J are TRBV2 and TRBJ2-2; D unclear. V was cut by 9 bases and J by 6 bases, with 8 bases left in between. Germline CDR1 reads SNHLY; CDR2 reads FYNNEI. The CDR3 contains 11 residues. The CDR3 is CASLYSGELFF. Here the CDR3 DNA reads TGTGCCAGTCTCTATTCCGGGGAGCTGTTTTTT.

The gene calls are TRBV18 and TRBJ1-2; D not resolved. Germline CDR1 is KGHSH and CDR2 is LQKENI. The V and J ends lost 0 bases and 14 bases respectively, with 13 bases between them. The CDR3 runs to 12 residues. As DNA, the CDR3 is TGTGCCAGCTCACCACCCAAAGCGCCCGGTACCTTC. It is translated as CASSPPKAPGTF. Based on the CDR3 plus reference TRBV18 and TRBJ1-2, the full variable domain is NAGVMQNPRHLVRRRGQEARLRCSPMKGHSHVYWYRQLPEEGLKFMVYLQKENIIDESGMPKERFSAEFPKEGPSILRIQQVVRGDSAAYFCASSPPKAPGTFGSGTRLTVV.

The genes are TRBV12-3 or TRBV12-4 and TRBJ1-2, with D possibly being TRBD1 (5 bases). Trimming pared 3 bases from V and 10 bases from J, leaving 12 bases between. The CDR3 is made up of 12 amino acids. In nucleotides, the CDR3 is TGTGCCAGCAGTTTCCGCGTCGGGGCCTACACCTTC. It codes for CASSFRVGAYTF.

The chain recombines TRBV13 with TRBJ1-1, with 7 bases matching TRBD1. This CDR3 is 15 amino acids long. Germline trimming cut 5 bases from V and 6 bases from J; bases unmatched to any gene: 12. Germline CDR1 is PRHDT and CDR2 is FYEKMQ (reference sequence). CDR3 sequence (DNA): TGTGCCAGCAGCCCATACGACAGGGAGCTTTCTGAAGCTTTCTTT. Protein: CASSPYDRELSEAFF.

This chain joins TRBV19 and TRBJ1-6; 7 nucleotides match TRBD1. Germline V gives CDR1 LNHDA, CDR2 SQIVND (reference sequence). Germline trimming cut 5 bases from V and 9 bases from J; bases unmatched to any gene: 7. The CDR3 is 14 residues long. In DNA, the CDR3 is TGTGCCAGTAGTTTTGACAGGGAGGGTTCACCCCTCCACTTT. This translates into CASSFDREGSPLHF.

The chain uses TRBV29-1 and TRBJ1-1; no definite D call. V was cut by 7 bases and J by 8 bases, with 11 bases left in between. CDR1 is SQVTM and CDR2 is ANQGSEA in the germline V gene. The CDR3 is made up of 10 amino acids. Here the CDR3 DNA reads TGCAGCGGTGCACGTAGGGAAGCTTTCTTT. Translation gives CSGARREAFF.

The chain has TRBV11-2 and TRBJ2-1; D is possibly TRBD1 (5 bases). V lost 5 bases and J 6 bases, leaving 14 bases between the germline ends. In germline, CDR1 is SGHAT, CDR2 FQNNGV. The CDR3 spans 14 residues. As DNA, the CDR3 is TGTGCCAGCAGCCTCAGGGCAGGAGCCAATGAGCAGTTCTTC. Its translation: CASSLRAGANEQFF.